The sequence of this T cell receptor (beta chain) was determined in a study of blood T cell repertoires in COVID-19. TCRdb's table, derived via immunoSEQ multiplex PCR, lists solely in-frame clones and lacks some. This repertoire shows 210,000 or so clones, around 82% found once; its top ten account for around 12%. The TCR comes from a woman in her thirties or forties with acute or convalescent COVID-19. The sample taken for sequencing was peripheral blood.

CDR3 loop: CASRRQGSGANVLTF. The CDR3 nucleotides read TGTGCCAGCAGAAGACAGGGGTCAGGGGCCAACGTCCTGACTTTC. This chain links TRBV6-6 with TRBJ2-6; 8 bases are a match to TRBD1. V was clipped by 6 bases and J by 4 bases; unmatched bases: 5. Germline V gives CDR1 MNHNY, CDR2 SVGAGI (reference sequence). This CDR3 region has 15 residues.